A selection of T cell receptor beta chains follows, all from one sample in a study of shared clonotypes between healthy human individuals. The method was immunoSEQ multiplex PCR; TCRdb's version includes in-frame clones alone and lacks a portion of them. The top ten hold approximately 1.2% of the sample, which has around 2,000,000 clones, just under 95% seen once. The specimen sequenced was naive CD8+ T cells sorted from blood. The origin of the receptors is a man aged 18 to 35 in good health. Each CDR3 is given with its conserved first and last residue.

J gene: TRBJ2-5
V gene: TRBV27
CDR3 protein: CASSLLGSLIPETQYF

J gene: TRBJ2-3
V gene: TRBV12-5
CDR3 protein: CASGLVVGASTDTQYF

J gene: TRBJ2-2
V gene: TRBV27
CDR3 protein: CASSLGLAGTLGTGELFF

J gene: TRBJ2-7
V gene: TRBV7-2
CDR3 protein: CASSFAAGGDEQYF

J gene: TRBJ2-7
V gene: TRBV6-5
CDR3 protein: CASTLSGGEQYF

J gene: TRBJ2-2
V gene: TRBV29-1
CDR3 protein: CSVADLTGELFF

J gene: TRBJ1-2
V gene: TRBV5-5
CDR3 protein: CASSLLDDYGYTF

J gene: TRBJ2-3
V gene: TRBV30
CDR3 protein: CAFRTDTQYF

J gene: TRBJ1-3
V gene: TRBV7-2
CDR3 protein: CASSLGGSGNTIYF

J gene: TRBJ1-6
V gene: TRBV6-5
CDR3 protein: CASSADGWGNSPLHF

J gene: TRBJ2-5
V gene: TRBV7-6
CDR3 protein: CASSLVGLGTQYF

J gene: TRBJ2-7
V gene: TRBV2
CDR3 protein: CASEGVEGQGGYEQYF

J gene: TRBJ2-7
V gene: TRBV28
CDR3 protein: CACRGALRKQYF

J gene: TRBJ2-5
V gene: TRBV5-6
CDR3 protein: CASSLWDRGFLETQYF

J gene: TRBJ2-7
V gene: TRBV5-1
CDR3 protein: CASSSGTGGTPYEQYF

J gene: TRBJ1-1
V gene: TRBV28
CDR3 protein: CASSFLGMRQSAFF

J gene: TRBJ1-1
V gene: TRBV9
CDR3 protein: CASSVGPPVPNTEAFF

J gene: TRBJ1-5
V gene: TRBV28
CDR3 protein: CASSLISDQPQHF

J gene: TRBJ2-7
V gene: TRBV10-2
CDR3 protein: CASSHSYEQYF

J gene: TRBJ1-5
V gene: TRBV30
CDR3 protein: CAWSKGPQHKRALSNQPQHF

J gene: TRBJ2-7
V gene: TRBV28
CDR3 protein: CASSLERGSYEQYF

J gene: TRBJ2-1
V gene: TRBV19
CDR3 protein: CASSIGQALSPGYNEQFF

J gene: TRBJ2-7
V gene: TRBV4-3
CDR3 protein: CASSQDLGRGYSYEQYF

J gene: TRBJ2-3
V gene: TRBV28
CDR3 protein: CASQNSEGWGDTQYF

J gene: TRBJ1-4
V gene: TRBV25-1
CDR3 protein: CASSEYSSAFEKLFF

J gene: TRBJ1-4
V gene: TRBV9
CDR3 protein: CASSQRTGINEKLFF

J gene: TRBJ2-7
V gene: TRBV5-1
CDR3 protein: CASTLAAGGYEQYF

J gene: TRBJ2-5
V gene: TRBV10-3
CDR3 protein: CAISESGSGRETQYF

J gene: TRBJ2-7
V gene: TRBV10-3
CDR3 protein: CAISAGTSLYEQYF

J gene: TRBJ2-5
V gene: TRBV6-5
CDR3 protein: CASSYSKSWETQYF

J gene: TRBJ2-7
V gene: TRBV5-6
CDR3 protein: CASSFGTGPYEQYF

J gene: TRBJ2-3
V gene: TRBV6-4
CDR3 protein: CASSPRGATDTQYF

J gene: TRBJ2-7
V gene: TRBV4-3
CDR3 protein: CASSLGTSVAYEQYF

J gene: TRBJ2-5
V gene: TRBV11-2
CDR3 protein: CASSLAHRGISETQYF

J gene: TRBJ2-7
V gene: TRBV9
CDR3 protein: CASSVGGGYSYEQYF

J gene: TRBJ1-3
V gene: TRBV5-8
CDR3 protein: CASSLAEGDTIYF

J gene: TRBJ1-1
V gene: TRBV2
CDR3 protein: CASSDIITAFF

J gene: TRBJ2-5
V gene: TRBV4-3
CDR3 protein: CASSQDGEETQYF

J gene: TRBJ2-1
V gene: TRBV11-2
CDR3 protein: CASSPSGEQFF

J gene: TRBJ2-2
V gene: TRBV9
CDR3 protein: CASSATGGGSGELFF

J gene: TRBJ2-7
V gene: TRBV15
CDR3 protein: CATSRDHYHEQYF

J gene: TRBJ2-1
V gene: TRBV7-2
CDR3 protein: CASSLAGQAIYEQFF

J gene: TRBJ1-1
V gene: TRBV7-6
CDR3 protein: CASSLGGLNTEAFF

J gene: TRBJ2-2
V gene: TRBV15
CDR3 protein: CATSATGGTGELFF

J gene: TRBJ1-1
V gene: TRBV4-1
CDR3 protein: CASSQGPAMNTEAFF

J gene: TRBJ1-1
V gene: TRBV27
CDR3 protein: CASSSWDSQGSEAFF

J gene: TRBJ2-7
V gene: TRBV11-1
CDR3 protein: CASSLVEAVGGEQYF

J gene: TRBJ1-4
V gene: TRBV27
CDR3 protein: CASSLWPFDGPRRGVNEKLFF

J gene: TRBJ2-2
V gene: TRBV28
CDR3 protein: CASSFDGTGGFGNTGELFF

J gene: TRBJ1-5
V gene: TRBV6-1
CDR3 protein: CASSEVVVNLNQPQHF

J gene: TRBJ1-1
V gene: TRBV7-9
CDR3 protein: CASSFLGGPEAFF

J gene: TRBJ2-3
V gene: TRBV7-2
CDR3 protein: CASSLSGAAQFYTDTQYF

J gene: TRBJ1-1
V gene: TRBV7-9
CDR3 protein: CASRGLLGMNTEAFF

J gene: TRBJ1-6
V gene: TRBV15
CDR3 protein: CAIRLGDSPLHF

J gene: TRBJ2-7
V gene: TRBV7-9
CDR3 protein: CASSFGTYEQYF

J gene: TRBJ1-1
V gene: TRBV5-1
CDR3 protein: CASSLRVGSEAFF

J gene: TRBJ2-7
V gene: TRBV5-1
CDR3 protein: CASSFPGQGAGEQYF

J gene: TRBJ1-3
V gene: TRBV7-6
CDR3 protein: CASSPEGNLGNTIYF

J gene: TRBJ2-1
V gene: TRBV7-9
CDR3 protein: CASSLVTSGSDEQFF

J gene: TRBJ2-1
V gene: TRBV7-9
CDR3 protein: CASSLGTGDYNEQFF